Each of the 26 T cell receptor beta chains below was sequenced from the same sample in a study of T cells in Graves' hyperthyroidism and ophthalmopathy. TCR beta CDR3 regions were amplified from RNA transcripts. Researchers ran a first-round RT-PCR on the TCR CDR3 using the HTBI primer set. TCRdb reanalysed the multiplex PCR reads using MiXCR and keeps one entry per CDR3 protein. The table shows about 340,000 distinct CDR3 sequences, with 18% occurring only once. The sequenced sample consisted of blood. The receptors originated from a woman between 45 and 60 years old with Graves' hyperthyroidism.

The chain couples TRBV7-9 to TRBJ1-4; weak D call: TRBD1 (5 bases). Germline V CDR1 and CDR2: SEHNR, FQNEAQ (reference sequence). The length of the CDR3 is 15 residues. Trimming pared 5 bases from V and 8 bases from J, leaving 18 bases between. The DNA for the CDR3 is TGTGCCAGCAGCGACGGGGGGTCCCCTGGGGAAAAACTGTTTTTT. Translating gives CASSDGGSPGEKLFF.

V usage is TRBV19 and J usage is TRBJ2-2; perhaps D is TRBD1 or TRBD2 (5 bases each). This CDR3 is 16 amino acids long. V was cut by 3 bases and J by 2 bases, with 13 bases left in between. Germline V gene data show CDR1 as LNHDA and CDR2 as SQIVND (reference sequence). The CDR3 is CASSMGPNLNTGELFF. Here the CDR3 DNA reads TGTGCCAGTAGTATGGGACCAAACCTAAACACCGGGGAGCTGTTTTTT.

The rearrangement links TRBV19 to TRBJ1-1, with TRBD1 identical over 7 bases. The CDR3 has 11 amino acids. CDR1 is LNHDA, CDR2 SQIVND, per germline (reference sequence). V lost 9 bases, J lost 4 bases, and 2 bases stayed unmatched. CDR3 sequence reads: CASRTGTEAFF. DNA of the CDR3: TGTGCCAGCCGGACAGGCACTGAAGCTTTCTTT. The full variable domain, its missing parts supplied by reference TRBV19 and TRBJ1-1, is DGGITQSPKYLFRKEGQNVTLSCEQNLNHDAMYWYRQDPGQGLRLIYYSQIVNDFQKGDIAEGYSVSREKKESFPLTVTSAQKNPTAFYLCASRTGTEAFFGQGTRLTVV.

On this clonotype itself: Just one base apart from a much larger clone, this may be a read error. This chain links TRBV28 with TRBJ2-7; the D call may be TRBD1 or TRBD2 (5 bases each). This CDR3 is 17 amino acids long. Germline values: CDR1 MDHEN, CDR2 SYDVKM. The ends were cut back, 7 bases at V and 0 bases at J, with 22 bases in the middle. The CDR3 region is CASNQRPRDPISYEQYF. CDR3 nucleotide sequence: TGTGCCAGCAACCAAAGACCCCGGGACCCAATCTCCTACGAGCAGTACTTC.

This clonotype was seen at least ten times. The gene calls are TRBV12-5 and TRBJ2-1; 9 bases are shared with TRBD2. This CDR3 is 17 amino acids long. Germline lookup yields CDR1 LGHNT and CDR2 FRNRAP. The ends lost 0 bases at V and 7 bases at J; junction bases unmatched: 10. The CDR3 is CASGLVLSGGSKNEQFF. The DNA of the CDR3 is TGTGCTAGTGGTTTGGTGCTGAGCGGGGGGTCCAAGAATGAGCAGTTCTTC.

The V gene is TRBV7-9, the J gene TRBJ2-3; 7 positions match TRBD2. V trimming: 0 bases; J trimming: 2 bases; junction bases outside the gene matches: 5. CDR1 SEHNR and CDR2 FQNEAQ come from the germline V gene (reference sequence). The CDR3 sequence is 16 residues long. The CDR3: CASSLAPAGATDTQYF. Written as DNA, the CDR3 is TGTGCCAGCAGCTTAGCGCCGGCGGGAGCCACAGATACGCAGTATTTT.

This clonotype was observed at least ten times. The CDR3 coding sequence is TGTGCCAGCAGCTCCGGGACAGTCTACGAGCAGTACTTC. Protein: CASSSGTVYEQYF. V is TRBV7-8 and J is TRBJ2-7; 7 nucleotides line up with TRBD1. Germline V gives CDR1 SGHVS, CDR2 FQNEAQ. The CDR3 spans 13 residues. The V segment lost 4 bases and the J segment 3 bases; nucleotides outside the gene matches: 3.

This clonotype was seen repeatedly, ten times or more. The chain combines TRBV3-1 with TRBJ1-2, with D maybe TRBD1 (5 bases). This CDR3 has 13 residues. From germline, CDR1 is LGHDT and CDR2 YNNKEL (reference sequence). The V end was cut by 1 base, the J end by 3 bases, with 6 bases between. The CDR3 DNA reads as TGTGCCAGCAGCCAAGGCAGGGACTATGGCTACACCTTC. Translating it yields CASSQGRDYGYTF.

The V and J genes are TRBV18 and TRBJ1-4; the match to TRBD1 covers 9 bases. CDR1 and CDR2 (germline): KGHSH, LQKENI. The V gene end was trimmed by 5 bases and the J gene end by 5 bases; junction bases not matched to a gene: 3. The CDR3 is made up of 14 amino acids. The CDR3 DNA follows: TGTGCCAGCTCATCACAGGGGGCCAATGAAAAACTGTTTTTT. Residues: CASSSQGANEKLFF.

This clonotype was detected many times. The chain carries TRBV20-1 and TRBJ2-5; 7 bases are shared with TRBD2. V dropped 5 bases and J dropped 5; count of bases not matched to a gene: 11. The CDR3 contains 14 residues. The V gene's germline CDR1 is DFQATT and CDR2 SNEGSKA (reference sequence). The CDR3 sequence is CSARGSWGGETQYF. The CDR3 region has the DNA TGCAGTGCTCGAGGGAGCTGGGGAGGGGAGACCCAGTACTTC.

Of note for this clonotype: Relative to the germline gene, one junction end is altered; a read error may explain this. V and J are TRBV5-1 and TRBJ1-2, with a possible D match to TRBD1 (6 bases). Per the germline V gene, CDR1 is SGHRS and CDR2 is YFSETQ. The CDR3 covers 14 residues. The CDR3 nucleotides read TGTGCCAGCAGCAAAGGGACACCTAACTATGGCTACACCTTC. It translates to CASSKGTPNYGYTF.

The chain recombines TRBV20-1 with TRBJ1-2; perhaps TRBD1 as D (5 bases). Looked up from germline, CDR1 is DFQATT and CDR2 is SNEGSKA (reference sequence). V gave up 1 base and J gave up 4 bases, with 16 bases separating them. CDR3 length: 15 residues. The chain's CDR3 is CSARVQTREIYGYTF. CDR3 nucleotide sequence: TGCAGTGCTAGAGTACAGACCAGGGAAATCTATGGCTACACCTTC.

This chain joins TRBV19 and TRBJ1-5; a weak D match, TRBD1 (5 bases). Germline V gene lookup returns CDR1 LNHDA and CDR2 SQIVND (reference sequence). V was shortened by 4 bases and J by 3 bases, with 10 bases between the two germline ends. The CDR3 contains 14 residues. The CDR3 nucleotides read TGTGCCAGTAGTAATGGGGGTGACAATCAGCCCCAGCATTTT. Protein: CASSNGGDNQPQHF.

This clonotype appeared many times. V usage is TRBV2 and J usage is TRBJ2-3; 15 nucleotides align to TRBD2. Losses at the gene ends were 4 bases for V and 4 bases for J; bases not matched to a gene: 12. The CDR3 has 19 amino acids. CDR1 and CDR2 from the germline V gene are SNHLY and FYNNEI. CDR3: CASSVRSRTSGREADTQYF. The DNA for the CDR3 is TGTGCCAGCAGTGTTCGCAGTCGGACTAGCGGGAGGGAGGCAGATACGCAGTATTTT.

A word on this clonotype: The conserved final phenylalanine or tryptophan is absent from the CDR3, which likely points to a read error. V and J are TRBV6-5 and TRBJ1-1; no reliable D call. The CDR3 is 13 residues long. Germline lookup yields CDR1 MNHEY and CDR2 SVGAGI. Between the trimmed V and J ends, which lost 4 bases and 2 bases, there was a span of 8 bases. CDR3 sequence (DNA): TGTGCCAGCAGTTTGGACGCTAACACTGAAGCTTTCATT. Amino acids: CASSLDANTEAFI.

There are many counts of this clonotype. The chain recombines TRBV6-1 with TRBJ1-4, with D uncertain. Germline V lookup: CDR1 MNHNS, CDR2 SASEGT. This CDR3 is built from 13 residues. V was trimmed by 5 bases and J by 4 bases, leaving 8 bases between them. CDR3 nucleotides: TGTGCCAGCAGTACAGAGCATAATGAAAAACTGTTTTTT. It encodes CASSTEHNEKLFF.

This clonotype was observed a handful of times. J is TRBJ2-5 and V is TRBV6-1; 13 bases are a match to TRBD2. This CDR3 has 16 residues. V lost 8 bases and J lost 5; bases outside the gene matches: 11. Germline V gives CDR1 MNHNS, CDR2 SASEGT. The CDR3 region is CASGWTSGGVKETQYF. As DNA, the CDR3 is TGTGCCAGCGGTTGGACTAGCGGGGGAGTCAAGGAGACCCAGTACTTC.

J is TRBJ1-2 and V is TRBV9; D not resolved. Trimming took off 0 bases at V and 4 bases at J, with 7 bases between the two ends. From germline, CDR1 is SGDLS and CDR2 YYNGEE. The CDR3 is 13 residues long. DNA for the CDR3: TGTGCCAGCAGCGTAGGGTCGGTCTATGGCTACACCTTC. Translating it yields CASSVGSVYGYTF.

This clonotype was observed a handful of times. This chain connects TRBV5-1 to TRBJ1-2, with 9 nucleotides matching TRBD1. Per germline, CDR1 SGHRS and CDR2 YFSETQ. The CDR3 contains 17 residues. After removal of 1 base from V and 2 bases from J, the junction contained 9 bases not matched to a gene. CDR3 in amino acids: CASSLNPGQGGNYGYTF. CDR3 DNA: TGCGCCAGCAGCTTGAACCCGGGACAGGGAGGGAACTATGGCTACACCTTC.

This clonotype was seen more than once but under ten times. CDR3 loop: CASSLTDEGGKETQYF. The CDR3 DNA sequence: TGTGCCAGCAGCTTAACTGATGAAGGGGGGAAAGAGACCCAGTACTTC. The rearrangement uses TRBV11-2 and TRBJ2-5; D may correspond to TRBD1 or TRBD2 (6 bases each). CDR1 is SGHAT, CDR2 FQNNGV, per germline. Deletions cut 2 bases from V and 3 bases from J, with 16 bases between. The CDR3 consists of 16 residues.

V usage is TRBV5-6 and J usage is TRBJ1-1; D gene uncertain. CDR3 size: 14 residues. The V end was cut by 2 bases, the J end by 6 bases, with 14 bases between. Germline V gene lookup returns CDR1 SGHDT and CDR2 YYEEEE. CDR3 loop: CASSFGVGSSEAFF. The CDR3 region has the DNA TGTGCCAGCAGCTTCGGGGTTGGAAGCTCTGAAGCTTTCTTT.

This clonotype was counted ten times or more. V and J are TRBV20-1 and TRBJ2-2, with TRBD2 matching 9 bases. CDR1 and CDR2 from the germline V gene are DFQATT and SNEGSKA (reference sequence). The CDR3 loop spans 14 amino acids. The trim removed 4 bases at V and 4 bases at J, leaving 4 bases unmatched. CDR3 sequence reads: CSAKAGGSTGELFF. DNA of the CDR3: TGCAGTGCTAAGGCGGGAGGGAGCACCGGGGAGCTGTTTTTT.

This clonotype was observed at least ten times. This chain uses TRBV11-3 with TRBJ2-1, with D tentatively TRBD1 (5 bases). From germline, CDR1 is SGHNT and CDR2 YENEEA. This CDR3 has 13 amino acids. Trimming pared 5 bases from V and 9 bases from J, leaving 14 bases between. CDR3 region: CASSDRSWGEQFF. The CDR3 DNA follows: TGTGCCAGCAGCGACAGATCTTGGGGTGAGCAGTTCTTC.

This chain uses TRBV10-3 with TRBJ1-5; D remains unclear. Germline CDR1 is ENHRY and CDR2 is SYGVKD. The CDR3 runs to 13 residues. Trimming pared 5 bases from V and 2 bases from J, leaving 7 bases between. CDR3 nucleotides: TGTGCCATCAGTAGGGAGGGCAATCAGCCCCAGCATTTT. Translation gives CAISREGNQPQHF.

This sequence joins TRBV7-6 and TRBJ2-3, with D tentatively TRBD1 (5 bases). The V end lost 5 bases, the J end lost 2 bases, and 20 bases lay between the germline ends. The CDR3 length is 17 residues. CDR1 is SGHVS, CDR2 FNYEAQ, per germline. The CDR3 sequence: CASSPIGLGVSTDTQYF. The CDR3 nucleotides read TGTGCCAGCAGCCCAATCGGGCTAGGGGTTTCCACAGATACGCAGTATTTT.

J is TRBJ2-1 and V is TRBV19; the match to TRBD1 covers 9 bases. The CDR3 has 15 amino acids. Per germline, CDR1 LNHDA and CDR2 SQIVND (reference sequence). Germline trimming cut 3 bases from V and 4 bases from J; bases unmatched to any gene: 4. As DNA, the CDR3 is TGTGCCAGTAGTATCCGGGACAGGGTTTACAATGAGCAGTTCTTC. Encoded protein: CASSIRDRVYNEQFF.